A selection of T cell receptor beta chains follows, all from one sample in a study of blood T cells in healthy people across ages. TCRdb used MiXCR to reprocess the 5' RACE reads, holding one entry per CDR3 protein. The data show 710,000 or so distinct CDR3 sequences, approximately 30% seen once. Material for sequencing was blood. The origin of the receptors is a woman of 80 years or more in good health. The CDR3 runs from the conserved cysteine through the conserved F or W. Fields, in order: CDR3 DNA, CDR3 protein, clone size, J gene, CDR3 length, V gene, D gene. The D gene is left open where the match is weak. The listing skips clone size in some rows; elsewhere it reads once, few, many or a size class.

TGCAGTGCTCTTCGGACAGGAGAAGAGACCCAGTACTTC | CSALRTGEETQYF | . | TRBJ2-5 | 13 | TRBV20-1 | TRBD1
TGTGCCAGTAGCCGATGGGACGGGACCTCTGGGGCCAACGTCCCGACTTTC | CASSRWDGTSGANVPTF | . | TRBJ2-6 | 17 | TRBV19 | .
TGCAGTGCTAGAGATTCAGGCAATCAGCCCCGGCATTTT | CSARDSGNQPRHF | . | TRBJ1-5 | 13 | TRBV20-1 | .
TGTGCCAGCAGCCCCATGTCGGGCTATGGCTACACCTTC | CASSPMSGYGYTF | many | TRBJ1-2 | 13 | TRBV11-2 | .
TGTGCCAGCAGTCCCCATGAGACAGGGAACACTGAAGCTTTCTTT | CASSPHETGNTEAFF | . | TRBJ1-1 | 15 | TRBV28 | .
TGCAGTCTGGACTCGAACAATGAGCAGTTCTTC | CSLDSNNEQFF | many | TRBJ2-1 | 11 | TRBV20-1 | .
TGCAGTGCTTCACCTGGGGTTGGGGGTACGGATGGCTACACCTTC | CSASPGVGGTDGYTF | many | TRBJ1-2 | 15 | TRBV20-1 | .
TGTGCCAGCAGCTCCCCCACTGGCCTCTCTAGCACAGATACGCAGTATTTT | CASSSPTGLSSTDTQYF | many | TRBJ2-3 | 17 | TRBV7-2 | .
TGTGCCAGCAGTTACTCGGTCTGGGGGCCGAACACTGAAGCTTTCTTT | CASSYSVWGPNTEAFF | . | TRBJ1-1 | 16 | TRBV6-5 | .
TGCGCCAGCAGCCCCCGGACCTGGGACACCGGGGAGCTGTTTTTT | CASSPRTWDTGELFF | . | TRBJ2-2 | 15 | TRBV5-1 | .
TGCGCCAGCAGCCAAGATCGGGCAAGTTATGGCTACACCTTC | CASSQDRASYGYTF | few | TRBJ1-2 | 14 | TRBV4-1 | .
TGTGCCAGCAGCTCTTCCGCGGGAGGGCCCCAGCATTTT | CASSSSAGGPQHF | . | TRBJ1-5 | 13 | TRBV5-6 | .
TGTGCCAGCAGCTTAGAGGTTGCGAGTAGCCTCAATTGGGGCAATGAGCAGTTCTTC | CASSLEVASSLNWGNEQFF | few | TRBJ2-1 | 19 | TRBV7-4 | .
TGTGCCAGCAGCAACCCCGTCGGGGGAACCAATCAGCCCCAGCATTTT | CASSNPVGGTNQPQHF | few | TRBJ1-5 | 16 | TRBV28 | .
TGTGCCAGCAGTGAATCCGGGGTCGATATCGGTCGGCGGACCCAGTACTTC | CASSESGVDIGRRTQYF | many | TRBJ2-5 | 17 | TRBV2 | .
TGTGCCAGCAGCCCCAACCGATGGGGGGGCCTTTACAATGAGCAGTTCTTC | CASSPNRWGGLYNEQFF | many | TRBJ2-1 | 17 | TRBV5-6 | .
TGCGCCAGCAGCTCCACAGGGGATACGCAGTATTTT | CASSSTGDTQYF | many | TRBJ2-3 | 12 | TRBV5-1 | .
TGTGCCAGCAGTTTATTGCAGGGGGCGAATGAGCAGTTCTTC | CASSLLQGANEQFF | many | TRBJ2-1 | 14 | TRBV28 | TRBD1
TGCGCCAGCAACCGGGACGGGGGCTCCTACGAGCAGTACTTC | CASNRDGGSYEQYF | many | TRBJ2-7 | 14 | TRBV5-1 | .
TGCAGTGCTCAGAACCGACAGAGTTCAACAGATACGCAGTATTTT | CSAQNRQSSTDTQYF | many | TRBJ2-3 | 15 | TRBV20-1 | .
TGCAGTGCTAGACAGGGTGGCTATGGCTACACCTTC | CSARQGGYGYTF | many | TRBJ1-2 | 12 | TRBV20-1 | .
TGTGCCAGCAGCCCGGACTGGCAAGGAAAGCAGTTCTTC | CASSPDWQGKQFF | many | TRBJ2-1 | 13 | TRBV7-2 | .
TGCAGTGCTAGAGGGGCGGTCCCCTACAATGAGCAGTTCTTC | CSARGAVPYNEQFF | . | TRBJ2-1 | 14 | TRBV20-1 | .
TGTGCCAGCAGTTTAGCGAGACGGACAGCCGGGGCGGGGGCGCACAATGAGCAGTTCTTC | CASSLARRTAGAGAHNEQFF | many | TRBJ2-1 | 20 | TRBV12-3/TRBV12-4 | .
TGTGCCAGCAGTTTTAAGGTCAGCTCCTACAATGAGCAGTTCTTC | CASSFKVSSYNEQFF | many | TRBJ2-1 | 15 | TRBV12-3/TRBV12-4 | .
TGTGCCAGCAGCGTAGATCAGGGACTGCGAGGGAATGGCTACACCTTC | CASSVDQGLRGNGYTF | . | TRBJ1-2 | 16 | TRBV9 | .
TGTGCCAGCAGTTACCAGGGACTAGCGGGAGGCAGCAAAAACATTCAGTACTTC | CASSYQGLAGGSKNIQYF | . | TRBJ2-4 | 18 | TRBV6-2/TRBV6-3 | TRBD2
TGTGCCAGCAGCCCTTGGGACAGGACCTCTAACTATGGCTACACCTTC | CASSPWDRTSNYGYTF | many | TRBJ1-2 | 16 | TRBV3-1 | TRBD1
TGTGCCAGCAGCAACCCCCCGGGGAATTCACCCCTCCACTTT | CASSNPPGNSPLHF | many | TRBJ1-6 | 14 | TRBV7-9 | .
TGCGCCAGCAGCTTGGGGGACAGGGCTAACGAGCAGTACTTC | CASSLGDRANEQYF | many | TRBJ2-7 | 14 | TRBV5-1 | TRBD1
TGTGCCAGCAGTCTCCATGCCCCCCAGGGGGCGACGACCTACGAGCAGTACTTC | CASSLHAPQGATTYEQYF | . | TRBJ2-7 | 18 | TRBV27 | TRBD1
TGTGCCAGCCTAAACGTACAGGGAGCCTATGGCTACACCTTC | CASLNVQGAYGYTF | many | TRBJ1-2 | 14 | TRBV6-2/TRBV6-3 | .
TGTGCCAGCAGCTTCCCCGGGACAGGGACGGATACGCAGTATTTT | CASSFPGTGTDTQYF | many | TRBJ2-3 | 15 | TRBV12-3/TRBV12-4 | TRBD1
TGTGCCAGCAGCCATGTAGTAGGGACAGTTCATTGGAATGAGCAGTTCTTC | CASSHVVGTVHWNEQFF | many | TRBJ2-1 | 17 | TRBV7-9 | TRBD1
TGTGCCAGCAGCTTGGGAATAGCGGGGGCCGGCGGGGAGCAGTTCTTC | CASSLGIAGAGGEQFF | few | TRBJ2-1 | 16 | TRBV5-4 | TRBD2
TGTGCCAGCAGCTTAGGACAGAGTGCTCAAGAGACCCAGTACTTC | CASSLGQSAQETQYF | many | TRBJ2-5 | 15 | TRBV7-6 | .
TGCGCCAGCAGCCAACGTGGGGGGGGAGATACGCAGTATTTT | CASSQRGGGDTQYF | many | TRBJ2-3 | 14 | TRBV4-3 | TRBD2
TGTGCCAGCAGTTACTTTAGCAAGAACACTGAAGCTTTCTTT | CASSYFSKNTEAFF | few | TRBJ1-1 | 14 | TRBV6-6 | .
TGTGCCAGCAGTTCCCAGCGGACTAGCGGGGGGGCAAATGAGCAGTTCTTC | CASSSQRTSGGANEQFF | once | TRBJ2-1 | 17 | TRBV12-3/TRBV12-4 | TRBD2
TGCAGTGCTACTAGAGATCAGCCCCAGCATTTT | CSATRDQPQHF | . | TRBJ1-5 | 11 | TRBV20-1 | .
TGTGCCAGCAGTTACGAGGGGGGGACTGAAGCTTTCTTT | CASSYEGGTEAFF | many | TRBJ1-1 | 13 | TRBV6-2/TRBV6-3 | .
TGTGCCAGCAACCCTGGCAGGGATCGCGCAGATACGCAGTATTTT | CASNPGRDRADTQYF | many | TRBJ2-3 | 15 | TRBV2 | .
TGTGCCAGCAGGGACTGGGACAGGGATCCCTACGAGCAGTACTTC | CASRDWDRDPYEQYF | . | TRBJ2-7 | 15 | TRBV6-1 | TRBD1
TGCAGTGCCGTACAGGGGGCAAATTCACCCCTCCACTTT | CSAVQGANSPLHF | many | TRBJ1-6 | 13 | TRBV20-1 | TRBD1
TGTGCCAGCAGTTACTCCATTAGCGGGGCTAGCACAGATACGCAGTATTTT | CASSYSISGASTDTQYF | many | TRBJ2-3 | 17 | TRBV6-2/TRBV6-3 | TRBD2
TGTGCCAGCACCAGTCACTCCTACAATGAGCAGTTCTTC | CASTSHSYNEQFF | many | TRBJ2-1 | 13 | TRBV12-3/TRBV12-4 | .
TGTGCCAGCAGCTTGGGGGACAGGACTAATTCACCCCTCCACTTT | CASSLGDRTNSPLHF | . | TRBJ1-6 | 15 | TRBV5-8 | TRBD1
TGCAGTGCTAGGTGGGGGGGCCCATATAATTCACCCCTCCACTTT | CSARWGGPYNSPLHF | . | TRBJ1-6 | 15 | TRBV20-1 | .
TGTGCCAGCAGCTTAGCCGGGACAGGGGACTACGAGCAGTACTTC | CASSLAGTGDYEQYF | many | TRBJ2-7 | 15 | TRBV7-2 | TRBD1
TGTGCCATCGGGACAGCCATCCAAGAGACCCAGTACTTC | CAIGTAIQETQYF | . | TRBJ2-5 | 13 | TRBV10-3 | TRBD1
TGCGCCAGCAGTAGACAGGCGCTTGACGAGCAGTACTTC | CASSRQALDEQYF | many | TRBJ2-7 | 13 | TRBV5-1 | .
TGTGCCAGCAGCTCCAACGGGGGGGAAGAAAAACTGTTTTTT | CASSSNGGEEKLFF | many | TRBJ1-4 | 14 | TRBV7-9 | .
TGTGCCAGCAGCACCTTGGACAGGCAAGAGACCCAGTACTTC | CASSTLDRQETQYF | once | TRBJ2-5 | 14 | TRBV7-2 | TRBD1
TGTGCCAGCAGCCTGGACAGGGTAGAATACGAGCAGTACTTC | CASSLDRVEYEQYF | many | TRBJ2-7 | 14 | TRBV2 | TRBD1